This T cell receptor beta chain was documented in a study of shared clonotypes between healthy human individuals. Background on the study: Every donor yielded three CD4 naive, three CD4 memory, two CD8 naive and one CD8 memory plate.

Using immunoSEQ multiplex PCR, the repertoire was profiled, and TCRdb retains in-frame clones only, with some absent. The table has about 610,000 clones, approximately 96% seen once; the top ten hold approximately 0.1%. Study conclusions and caveats: Despite large depth, rarefaction showed incomplete sorted-subset sequencing.

Germline-derived CDR1 and CDR2 are SGHAT and FQNNGV. This CDR3 is built from 11 residues. The ends were cut back, 5 bases at V and 5 bases at J, with 4 bases in the middle. In the case of this clone: No antigen is known for it.

CD8 cells classed as naive were CD45RO-negative and positively selected for CCR7, excluding terminally differentiated effector memory CD45RA+ cells. The clonotype originates from a woman in her 30s in good health. Sequences were obtained from naive CD8+ T cells sorted from blood. V usage is TRBV11-2 and J usage is TRBJ2-1; D uncertain. The CDR3 reads CASSQNNEQFF. CDR3 nucleotide sequence: TGTGCCAGCAGCCAAAACAATGAGCAGTTCTTC.